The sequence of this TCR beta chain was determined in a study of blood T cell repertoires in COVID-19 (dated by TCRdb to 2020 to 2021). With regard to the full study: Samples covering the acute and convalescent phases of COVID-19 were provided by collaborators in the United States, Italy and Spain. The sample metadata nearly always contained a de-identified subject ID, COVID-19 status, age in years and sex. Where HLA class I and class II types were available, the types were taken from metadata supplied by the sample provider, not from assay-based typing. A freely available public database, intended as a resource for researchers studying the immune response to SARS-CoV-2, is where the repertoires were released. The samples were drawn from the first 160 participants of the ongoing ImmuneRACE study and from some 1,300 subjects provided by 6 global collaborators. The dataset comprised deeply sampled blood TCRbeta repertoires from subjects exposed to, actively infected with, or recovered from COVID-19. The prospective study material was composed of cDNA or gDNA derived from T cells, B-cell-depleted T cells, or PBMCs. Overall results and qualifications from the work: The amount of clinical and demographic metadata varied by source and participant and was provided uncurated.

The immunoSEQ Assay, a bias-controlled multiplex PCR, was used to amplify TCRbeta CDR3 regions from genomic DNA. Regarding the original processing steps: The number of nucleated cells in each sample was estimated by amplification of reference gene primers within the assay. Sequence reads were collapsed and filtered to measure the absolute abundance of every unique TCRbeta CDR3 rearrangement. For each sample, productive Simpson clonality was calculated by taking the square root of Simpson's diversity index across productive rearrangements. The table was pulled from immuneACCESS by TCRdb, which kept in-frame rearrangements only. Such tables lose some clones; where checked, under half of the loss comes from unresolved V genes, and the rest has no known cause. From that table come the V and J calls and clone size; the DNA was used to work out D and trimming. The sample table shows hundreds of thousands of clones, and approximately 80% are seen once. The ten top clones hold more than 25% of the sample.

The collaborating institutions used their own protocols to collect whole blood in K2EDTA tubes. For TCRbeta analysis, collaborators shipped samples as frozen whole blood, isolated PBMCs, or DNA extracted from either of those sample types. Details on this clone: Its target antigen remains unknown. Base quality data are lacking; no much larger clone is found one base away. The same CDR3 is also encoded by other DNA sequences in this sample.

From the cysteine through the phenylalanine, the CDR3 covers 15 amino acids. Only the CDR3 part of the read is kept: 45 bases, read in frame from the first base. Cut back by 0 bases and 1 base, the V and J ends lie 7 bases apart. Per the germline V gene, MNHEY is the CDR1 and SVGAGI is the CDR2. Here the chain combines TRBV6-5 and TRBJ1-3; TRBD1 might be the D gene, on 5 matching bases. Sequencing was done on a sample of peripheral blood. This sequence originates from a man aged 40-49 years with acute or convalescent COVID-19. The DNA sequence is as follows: TGTGCCAGCAGTTACTCGGGGGGATCTGGAAACACCATATATTTT. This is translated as CASSYSGGSGNTIYF.